This entry is about one TCR beta chain. A read error is the likely source, as a far larger clone sits one nucleotide away. Here immunoSEQ multiplex PCR was the method, and the copy in TCRdb shows in-frame clones only, minus some. The table has around 700,000 clones, about 92% seen once. The data derive from a study of shared clonotypes between healthy human individuals. Terminally differentiated effector memory CD45RA+ cells were excluded from the naive CD8 cells, which were CD45RO-negative and positively selected for CCR7. CDR3 length: 13 amino acids. Germline assignment: CDR1 MRHNA and CDR2 SNTAGT. The V and J ends lost 2 bases and 9 bases respectively, with 10 bases between them.

V gene TRBV6-4 combines with J gene TRBJ2-2; D may correspond to TRBD1 or TRBD2 (5 bases each). Sequencing was performed on naive CD8+ T cells sorted from blood. This clonotype was sampled from a man aged 25-45 years in good health. CDR3 DNA: TGTGCCAGCAGTGACATGGGGACCAGGGAGCTGTTTTTT. Translating it yields CASSDMGTRELFF.